The present T cell receptor (beta chain) was sequenced within a study of OX40 agonist ivuxolimab in advanced cancers. With regard to the full study: Ivuxolimab was an agonistic, fully human IgG2 monoclonal antibody directed against OX40 (CD134), a costimulatory receptor. Intravenous ivuxolimab was administered to patients every 2 weeks at six dose levels: 0.01, 0.1, 0.3, 1.5, 3 and 10 mg/kg. Of the approximately 53 patients in dose escalation, about 20 had hepatocellular carcinoma, about 15 had melanoma, 9 had renal cell carcinoma and 9 had head and neck cancer. In the dose-escalation cohort, 82.7% of patients were male, and the mean age was approximately 60 years, with a range of about 23 to 80. Patients were allowed to have had prior anti-PD-1, anti-PD-L1 or anti-CTLA-4 therapy, and 30% to 40% of the dose-escalation patients had been treated with checkpoint inhibitors. Partial responses occurred in three dose-escalation patients, of whom one had hepatocellular carcinoma and two had cutaneous melanoma. Peripheral TCRbeta sequencing aimed to test whether ivuxolimab altered TCR sequence diversity and caused clonal T-cell expansion. The paper reports the monotherapy dose-escalation portion (N of about 54 patients) of the phase I ivuxolimab trial.

The trial excluded patients who had a history of autoimmune disease or who were on systemic immunosuppression. Peripheral blood for TCR sequencing was collected from all dose cohorts at baseline, on cycle 4 day 1, and on cycle 7 day 1. The samples were taken from a phase I, first-in-human, multicenter, open-label dose-escalation trial of ivuxolimab. Adults with locally advanced or metastatic melanoma, renal cell carcinoma, hepatocellular carcinoma or head and neck squamous cell carcinoma were enrolled in the trial. Before TCR sequencing, CD4+ T cells and CD8+ T cells were sorted from peripheral blood as separate populations. Turning to this clone: It lacks a known antigen. The sample holds no much larger clone one base away, and base qualities are not on file.

The paper as a whole reports these results and caveats: After ivuxolimab, expanded clones were on average more numerous among CD8+ T cells than among CD4+ T cells. The antigen specificity of the peripheral T cells that underwent clonal expansion was not determined. At doses from 0.1 to 3.0 mg/kg, clonal expansion was seen in both CD4+ and CD8+ blood T cells between baseline and week 6. In the 0.1-3.0 mg/kg groups, partial responders were among the patients with the lowest normalized peripheral clonal expansion, particularly in CD8+ T cells. Low levels of normalized T-cell clonal expansion were also seen in some patients who did not respond.

As encoded in the germline V gene, CDR1 is SQVTM while CDR2 is ANQGSEA. V lost 8 bases and J lost 2 bases; the stretch between them is 14 bases long. Its CDR3 holds 13 amino acids, cysteine through phenylalanine. The DNA shown is the 39-base CDR3, in frame from base 1. Genomic DNA was isolated from the sorted cells so that the TCRbeta CDR3 region could be sequenced. The immunoSEQ Assay was used for sequencing of TCRbeta CDR3 regions. The source is immuneACCESS, and TCRdb retained only in-frame sequences with V and J called. Part of the clones is not carried over; for the studies checked, unresolved V genes explain less than half of this, and the remainder is unexplained. Here the sample has about 95,000 clones; more than 85% occur a single time. The ten largest clones represent roughly 2.6% of the sample.

The clonotype originates from an adult with an advanced solid tumor such as melanoma, head and neck, liver or kidney cancer. This sequence uses TRBV29-1 and TRBJ2-3; the D region possibly corresponds to TRBD2 (6 bases align). Source: CD4+ or CD8+ T cells sorted from blood, taken in a trial of the OX40 agonist ivuxolimab. The CDR3: CSSQGLLTDTQYF. The nucleotide sequence reads TGCAGCTCCCAAGGACTACTCACAGATACGCAGTATTTT.